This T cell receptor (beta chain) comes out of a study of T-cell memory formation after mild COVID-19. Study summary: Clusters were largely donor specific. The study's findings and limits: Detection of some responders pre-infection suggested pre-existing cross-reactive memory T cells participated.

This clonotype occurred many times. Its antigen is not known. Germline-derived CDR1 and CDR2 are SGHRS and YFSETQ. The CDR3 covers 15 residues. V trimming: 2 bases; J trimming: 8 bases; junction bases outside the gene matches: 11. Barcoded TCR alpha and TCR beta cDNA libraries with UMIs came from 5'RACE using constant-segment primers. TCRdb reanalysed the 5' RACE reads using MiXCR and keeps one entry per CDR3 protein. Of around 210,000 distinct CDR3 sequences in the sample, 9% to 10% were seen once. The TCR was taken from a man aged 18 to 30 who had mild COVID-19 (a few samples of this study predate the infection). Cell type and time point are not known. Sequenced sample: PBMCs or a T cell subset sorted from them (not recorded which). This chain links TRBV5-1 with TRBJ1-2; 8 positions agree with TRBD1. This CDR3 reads CASSFIMGTGGGYTF. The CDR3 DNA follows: TGCGCCAGCAGCTTCATCATGGGGACAGGAGGCGGCTACACCTTC.